These 22 T cell receptor beta chains were all obtained from the same sample, sequenced in a study of identical twins. TCRdb used MiXCR to reprocess the 5' RACE reads, holding one entry per CDR3 protein. The sample includes 1,800,000 or so distinct CDR3 sequences, about 30% seen only once; the top ten take about 0.3%. The sequenced sample was cord blood. The receptors stem from a newborn girl in good health.

The chain combines TRBV28 with TRBJ2-7, with 7 bases that match TRBD1. There are 17 residues in the CDR3. Germline V CDR1 and CDR2: MDHEN, SYDVKM. Trimming at V came to 3 bases and at J to 0 bases, leaving 11 bases not matched to a gene. CDR3 sequence reads: CASSLPKLPGGSYEQYF. CDR3 DNA: TGTGCCAGCAGTTTGCCAAAGCTACCAGGGGGCTCCTACGAGCAGTACTTC.

The chain employs TRBV2 and TRBJ2-7; D is possibly TRBD2 (5 bases). This CDR3 has 14 residues. Germline CDR1 SNHLY, CDR2 FYNNEI. V shed 2 bases and J shed 3 bases, with 11 bases lying between them. The CDR3 region is CASSENPGFYEQYF. CDR3 bases: TGTGCCAGCAGTGAAAACCCGGGGTTCTACGAGCAGTACTTC.

The gene calls are TRBV9 and TRBJ1-6; TRBD1 agrees at 9 bases. The CDR3 sequence is 17 residues long. The junction had 13 bases not matched to a gene; V was cut back by 3 bases and J by 9 bases. Germline V gives CDR1 SGDLS, CDR2 YYNGEE. CDR3 residues: CASSGAGTGQRSSPLHF. In DNA form, the CDR3 reads TGTGCCAGCAGCGGTGCCGGGACAGGGCAGAGAAGTTCACCCCTCCACTTT. Full variable domain (remainder filled in from reference TRBV9 and TRBJ1-6): DSGVTQTPKHLITATGQRVTLRCSPRSGDLSVYWYQQSLDQGLQFLIQYYNGEERAKGNILERFSAQQFPDLHSELNLSSLELGDSALYFCASSGAGTGQRSSPLHFGNGTRLTVT.

As for this clonotype: Being one base from a much bigger clone, this may be a read error. This chain connects TRBV10-3 to TRBJ2-7; D gene unclear. Germline CDR1 is ENHRY and CDR2 is SYGVKD. The germline V and J ends were trimmed by 3 bases and 6 bases, with 9 bases remaining between them. The CDR3 is 12 residues long. The CDR3 DNA follows: TGTGCCATCAGTGACTACTACTGCGAGCAGTACTTC. Translation: CAISDYYCEQYF.

This clonotype was observed a handful of times. This CDR3 reads CASSLALRSSYNEQFF. CDR3 bases: TGTGCCAGCAGCTTAGCGTTGCGGAGCTCCTACAATGAGCAGTTCTTC. V usage is TRBV11-2 and J usage is TRBJ2-1, with unresolved D. The CDR3 extends over 16 amino acids. Germline V CDR1 and CDR2: SGHAT, FQNNGV. Trimming pared 1 base from V and 0 bases from J, leaving 10 bases between.

This clonotype came up many times. The rearrangement links TRBV7-9 to TRBJ2-3, with a possible D match to TRBD1 (5 bases). The CDR3 totals 13 residues. Germline CDR1 and CDR2: SEHNR and FQNEAQ (reference sequence). V was trimmed by 2 bases and J by 5 bases, leaving 8 bases between them. CDR3: CASSLQGGDTQYF. CDR3 nucleotides: TGTGCCAGCAGCTTACAGGGTGGAGATACGCAGTATTTT.

The CDR3 DNA reads TGCAGTGCTAGAGGAATGTTGGGGACTTCACGCACAGATACGCAGTATTTT. Translating gives CSARGMLGTSRTDTQYF. The chain links TRBV20-1 to TRBJ2-3, with a weak D call TRBD2 (6 bases). This CDR3 has 17 amino acids. Germline CDR1 DFQATT, CDR2 SNEGSKA (reference sequence). Trimming took off 1 base at V and 1 base at J, with 18 bases between the two ends.

The chain joins TRBV24-1 to TRBJ1-5, with D hard to call. The CDR3 runs 16 residues. V was clipped by 0 bases and J by 11 bases, with 19 bases between them. From germline, CDR1 is KGHDR and CDR2 SFDVKD. The chain's CDR3 is CATSDLRKTTNQAQHF. In DNA, the CDR3 is TGTGCCACCAGTGATTTGCGAAAGACTACCAACCAGGCCCAGCATTTT.

This clonotype was found a few times. The V gene is TRBV9, the J gene TRBJ2-1, with 11 bases fitting TRBD2. Germline values: CDR1 SGDLS, CDR2 YYNGEE. The CDR3 is 15 residues long. With V trimmed by 5 bases and J by 2 bases, 3 bases remained unmatched. CDR3 in DNA: TGTGCCAGCAGGCAGGGACTAGCGGCCTACAATGAGCAGTTCTTC. This translates into CASRQGLAAYNEQFF.

The rearrangement links TRBV3-1 to TRBJ1-4; weak D call: TRBD1 (6 bases). Trimming shortened V by 0 bases and J by 1 base, and 12 bases separated the two germline ends. Looked up from germline, CDR1 is LGHDT and CDR2 is YNNKEL (reference sequence). This CDR3 contains 17 residues. CDR3 sequence reads: CASSQDAPRGTNEKLFF. Here the CDR3 DNA reads TGTGCCAGCAGCCAAGATGCGCCCAGGGGAACTAATGAAAAACTGTTTTTT.

The V call is TRBV27, the J call TRBJ2-1, with 7 bases that match TRBD2. J lost 13 bases, V lost 2 bases, and 14 bases had no gene match. Germline V gene sequence: CDR1 MNHEY, CDR2 SMNVEV (reference sequence). The CDR3 covers 15 residues. This chain's CDR3 is CASSLGVAGAETQFF. The DNA of the CDR3 is TGTGCCAGCAGTTTAGGGGTTGCGGGAGCAGAGACCCAGTTCTTC.

This clonotype showed up just a few times. The chain combines TRBV4-2 with TRBJ1-3; D ambiguous. The CDR3 runs 16 residues. In germline, CDR1 is LGHNA, CDR2 YNFKEQ. Trimming took off 2 bases at V and 2 bases at J, with 13 bases between the two ends. This CDR3 reads CASSQPMLRAGNTIYF. DNA for the CDR3: TGTGCCAGCAGCCAACCTATGTTGAGAGCTGGAAACACCATATATTTT.

This chain joins TRBV5-1 and TRBJ2-3, with 7 nucleotides matching TRBD1. This CDR3 has 14 amino acids. Trimming took 7 bases from V and 2 from J; bases not matched to a gene: 7. Germline V lookup: CDR1 SGHRS, CDR2 YFSETQ. For the CDR3, the DNA is TGCGCCAGCGGTTCCGGACAGGCCACAGATACGCAGTATTTT. Translating gives CASGSGQATDTQYF.

The J gene is TRBJ2-1, the V gene TRBV11-2, with D tentatively TRBD2 (5 bases). The V gene's germline CDR1 is SGHAT and CDR2 FQNNGV. The CDR3 consists of 16 residues. V was trimmed by 1 base and J by 3 bases, leaving 13 bases between them. The CDR3 region is CASSLALRGSYNEQFF. CDR3 bases: TGTGCCAGCAGCTTAGCTTTGAGAGGGAGCTACAATGAGCAGTTCTTC.

This chain joins TRBV5-1 and TRBJ1-2; the D gene is possibly TRBD1 (5 bases). The CDR3 spans 13 residues. Germline CDR1 is SGHRS and CDR2 is YFSETQ. Trimming pared 4 bases from V and 4 bases from J, leaving 11 bases between. CDR3 in amino acids: CASSPAQGYGYTF. CDR3 DNA: TGCGCCAGCAGCCCTGCCCAGGGCTATGGCTACACCTTC.

This clonotype came up a few times. V gene TRBV10-3 combines with J gene TRBJ2-1; either TRBD1 or TRBD2 may fit D (5 bases each). This CDR3 region has 15 residues. V lost 8 bases and J lost 4, with 18 bases in between. CDR1 is ENHRY, CDR2 SYGVKD, per germline. Written as DNA, the CDR3 is TGTGCCATCGGGAGCCAGGGTTCGGGGTACAATGAGCAGTTCTTC. Its protein product is CAIGSQGSGYNEQFF.

V usage is TRBV20-1 and J usage is TRBJ2-1, with a tentative D call TRBD2 (6 bases). Trimming took 5 bases from V and 4 from J, leaving 15 bases between them. Germline CDR1 and CDR2: DFQATT and SNEGSKA (reference sequence). This CDR3 is 14 amino acids long. The CDR3 DNA sequence: TGCAGTGCTTCCAGATTCGCGGGGTACAATGAGCAGTTCTTC. It translates to CSASRFAGYNEQFF.

The chain combines TRBV20-1 with TRBJ2-7; unclear D gene. Trimming stripped 3 bases from V and 2 bases from J, with 17 bases between. The germline V gene encodes CDR1 DFQATT and CDR2 SNEGSKA (reference sequence). This CDR3 has 15 residues. The CDR3 DNA reads TGCAGTGCTAGCCCCAGCCTTAAGGGTACCTACGAGCAGTACTTC. The encoded protein is CSASPSLKGTYEQYF.

This rearrangement joins TRBV29-1 to TRBJ1-1; 7 positions match TRBD1. The J segment lost 0 bases and the V segment lost 5 bases, leaving 12 bases of the junction unmatched. The CDR3 extends over 16 amino acids. Germline V gene lookup returns CDR1 SQVTM and CDR2 ANQGSEA. The CDR3 loop reads CSVTQGVSSMNTEAFF. In nucleotides, the CDR3 is TGCAGCGTTACCCAGGGGGTCTCCTCTATGAACACTGAAGCTTTCTTT.

The rearrangement joins TRBV12-3 or TRBV12-4 to TRBJ2-1; D perhaps matches TRBD2 (6 bases). Trimming took off 7 bases at V and 7 bases at J, with 11 bases between the two ends. CDR3 size: 12 residues. CDR3 DNA: TGTGCCAGCATGGAAGGAGGGAATGAGCAGTTCTTC. Translating gives CASMEGGNEQFF.

The V gene is TRBV19, the J gene TRBJ2-5; D is perhaps TRBD2 (6 bases). The CDR3 contains 14 residues. In germline, CDR1 is LNHDA, CDR2 SQIVND (reference sequence). Trimming took 5 bases from V and 5 from J, leaving 15 bases between them. CDR3 in amino acids: CASSSRLVWETQYF. The DNA for the CDR3 is TGTGCCAGTAGTTCGAGACTAGTTTGGGAGACCCAGTACTTC.

In this sample, this clonotype turned up a few times. The chain joins TRBV7-8 to TRBJ1-5, with 7 positions matching TRBD1. The CDR3 covers 17 residues. Trimming removed 1 base from V and 2 bases from J; junction bases left unmatched: 8. CDR1 and CDR2 from the germline V gene are SGHVS and FQNEAQ. CDR3 amino acids: CASSLVHRGDGNQPQHF. The CDR3 coding sequence is TGTGCCAGCAGCTTAGTTCACAGGGGAGATGGCAATCAGCCCCAGCATTTT.